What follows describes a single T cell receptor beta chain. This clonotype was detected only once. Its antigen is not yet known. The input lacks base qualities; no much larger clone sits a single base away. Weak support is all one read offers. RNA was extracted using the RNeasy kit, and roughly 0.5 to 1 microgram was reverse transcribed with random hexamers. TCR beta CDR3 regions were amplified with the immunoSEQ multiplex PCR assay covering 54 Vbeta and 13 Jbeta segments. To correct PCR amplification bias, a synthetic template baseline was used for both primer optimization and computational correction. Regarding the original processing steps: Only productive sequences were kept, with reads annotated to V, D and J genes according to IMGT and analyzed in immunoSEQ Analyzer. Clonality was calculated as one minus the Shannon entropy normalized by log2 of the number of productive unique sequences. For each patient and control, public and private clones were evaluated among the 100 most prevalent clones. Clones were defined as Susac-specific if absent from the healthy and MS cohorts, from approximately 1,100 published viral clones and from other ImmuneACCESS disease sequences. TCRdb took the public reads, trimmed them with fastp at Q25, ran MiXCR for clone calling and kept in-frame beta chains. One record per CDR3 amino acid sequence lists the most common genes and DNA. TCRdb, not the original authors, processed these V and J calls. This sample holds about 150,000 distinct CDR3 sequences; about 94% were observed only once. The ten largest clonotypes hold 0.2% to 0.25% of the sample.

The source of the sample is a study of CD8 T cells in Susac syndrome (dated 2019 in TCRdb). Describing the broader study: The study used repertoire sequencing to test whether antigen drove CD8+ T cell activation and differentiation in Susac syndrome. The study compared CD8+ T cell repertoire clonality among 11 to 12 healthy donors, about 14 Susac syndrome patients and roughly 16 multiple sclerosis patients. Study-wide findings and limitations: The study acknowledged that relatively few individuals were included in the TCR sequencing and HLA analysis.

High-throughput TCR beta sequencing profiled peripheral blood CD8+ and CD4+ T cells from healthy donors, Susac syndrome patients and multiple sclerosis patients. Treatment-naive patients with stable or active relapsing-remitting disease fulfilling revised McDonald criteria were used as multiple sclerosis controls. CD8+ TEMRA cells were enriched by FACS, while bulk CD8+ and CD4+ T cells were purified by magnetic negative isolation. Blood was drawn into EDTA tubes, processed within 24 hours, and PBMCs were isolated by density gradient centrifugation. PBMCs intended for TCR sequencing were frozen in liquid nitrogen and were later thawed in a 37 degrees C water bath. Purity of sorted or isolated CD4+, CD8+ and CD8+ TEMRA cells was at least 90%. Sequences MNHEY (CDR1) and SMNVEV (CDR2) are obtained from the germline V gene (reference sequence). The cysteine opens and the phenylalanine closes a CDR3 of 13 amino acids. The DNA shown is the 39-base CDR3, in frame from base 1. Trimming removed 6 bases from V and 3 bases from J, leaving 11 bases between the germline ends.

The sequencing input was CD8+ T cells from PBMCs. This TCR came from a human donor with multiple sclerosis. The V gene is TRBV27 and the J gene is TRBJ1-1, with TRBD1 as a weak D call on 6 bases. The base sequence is TGTGCCAGCAGGGCGGGGGGCCACACTGAAGCTTTCTTT. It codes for CASRAGGHTEAFF.